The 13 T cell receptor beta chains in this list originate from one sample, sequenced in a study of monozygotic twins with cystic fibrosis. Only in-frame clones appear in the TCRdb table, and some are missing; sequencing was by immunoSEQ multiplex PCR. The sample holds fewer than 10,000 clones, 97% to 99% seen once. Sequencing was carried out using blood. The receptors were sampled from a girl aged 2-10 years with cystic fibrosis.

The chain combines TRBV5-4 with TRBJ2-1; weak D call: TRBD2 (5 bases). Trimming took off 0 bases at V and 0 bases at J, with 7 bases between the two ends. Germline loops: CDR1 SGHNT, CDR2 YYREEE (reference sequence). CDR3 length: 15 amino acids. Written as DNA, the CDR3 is TGTGCCAGCAGCTTGGATAGCGTCTCCTACAATGAGCAGTTCTTC. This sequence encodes CASSLDSVSYNEQFF.

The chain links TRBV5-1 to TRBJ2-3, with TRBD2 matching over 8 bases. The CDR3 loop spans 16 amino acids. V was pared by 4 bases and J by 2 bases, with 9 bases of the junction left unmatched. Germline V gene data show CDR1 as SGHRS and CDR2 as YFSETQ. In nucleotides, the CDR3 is TGCGCCAGCAGCCCGGCTATCGGGAGGGACACAGATACGCAGTATTTT. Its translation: CASSPAIGRDTDTQYF.

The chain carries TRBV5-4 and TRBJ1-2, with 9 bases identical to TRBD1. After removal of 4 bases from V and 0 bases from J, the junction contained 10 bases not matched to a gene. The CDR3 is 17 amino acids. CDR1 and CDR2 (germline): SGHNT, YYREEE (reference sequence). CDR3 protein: CASSPGTGKASNYGYTF. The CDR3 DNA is TGTGCCAGCAGCCCTGGGACAGGGAAGGCTTCTAACTATGGCTACACCTTC. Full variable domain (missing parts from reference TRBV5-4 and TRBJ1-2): ETGVTQSPTHLIKTRGQQVTLRCSSQSGHNTVSWYQQALGQGPQFIFQYYREEENGRGNFPPRFSGLQFPNYSSELNVNALELDDSALYLCASSPGTGKASNYGYTFGSGTRLTVV.

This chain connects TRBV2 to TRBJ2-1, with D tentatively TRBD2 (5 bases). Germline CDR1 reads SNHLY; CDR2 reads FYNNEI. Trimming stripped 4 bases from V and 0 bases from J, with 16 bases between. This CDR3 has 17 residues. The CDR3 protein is CASSVVAGLLSYNEQFF. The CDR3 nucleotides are TGTGCCAGCAGTGTCGTCGCGGGCCTCCTCTCCTACAATGAGCAGTTCTTC. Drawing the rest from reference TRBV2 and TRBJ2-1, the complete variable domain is EPEVTQTPSHQVTQMGQEVILRCVPISNHLYFYWYRQILGQKVEFLVSFYNNEISEKSEIFDDQFSVERPDGSNFTLKIRSTKLEDSAMYFCASSVVAGLLSYNEQFFGPGTRLTVL.

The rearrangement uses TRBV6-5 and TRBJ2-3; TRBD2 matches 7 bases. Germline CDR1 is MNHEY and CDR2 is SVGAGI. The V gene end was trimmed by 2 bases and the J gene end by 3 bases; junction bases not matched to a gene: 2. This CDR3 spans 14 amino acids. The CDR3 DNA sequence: TGTGCCAGCAGTTACGCTAGCGGAACAGATACGCAGTATTTT. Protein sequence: CASSYASGTDTQYF.

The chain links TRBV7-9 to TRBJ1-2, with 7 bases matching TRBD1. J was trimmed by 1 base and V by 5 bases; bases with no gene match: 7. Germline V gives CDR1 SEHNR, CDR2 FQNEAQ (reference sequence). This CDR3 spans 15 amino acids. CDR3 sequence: CASSPRRDSNYGYTF. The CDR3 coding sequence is TGTGCCAGCAGCCCTCGAAGGGACAGTAACTATGGCTACACCTTC.

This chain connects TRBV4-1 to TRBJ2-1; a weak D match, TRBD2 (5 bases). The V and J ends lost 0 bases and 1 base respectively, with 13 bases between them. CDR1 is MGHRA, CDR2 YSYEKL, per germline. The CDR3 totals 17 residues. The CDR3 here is CASSQDGRGSSYNEQFF. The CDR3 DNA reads TGCGCCAGCAGCCAAGACGGTCGGGGATCTTCCTACAATGAGCAGTTCTTC.

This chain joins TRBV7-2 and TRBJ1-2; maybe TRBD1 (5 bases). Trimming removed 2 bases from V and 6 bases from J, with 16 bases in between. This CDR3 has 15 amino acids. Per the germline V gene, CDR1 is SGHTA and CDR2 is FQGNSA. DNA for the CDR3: TGTGCCAGCAGCTTATTTAAAGGGGCGGGAGATGGCTACACCTTC. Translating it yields CASSLFKGAGDGYTF.

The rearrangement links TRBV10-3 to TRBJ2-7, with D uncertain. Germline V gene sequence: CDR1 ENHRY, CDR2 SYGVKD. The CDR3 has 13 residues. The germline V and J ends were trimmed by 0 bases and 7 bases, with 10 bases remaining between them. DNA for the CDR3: TGTGCCATCAGTGAGTCATCAAGGCAGGAGCAGTACTTC. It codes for CAISESSRQEQYF.

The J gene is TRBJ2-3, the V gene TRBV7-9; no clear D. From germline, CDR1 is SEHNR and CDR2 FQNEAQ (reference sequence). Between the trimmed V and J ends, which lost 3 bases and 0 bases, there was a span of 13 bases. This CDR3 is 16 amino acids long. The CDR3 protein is CASSFHVGRSTDTQYF. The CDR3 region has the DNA TGTGCCAGCAGCTTTCATGTGGGAAGAAGCACAGATACGCAGTATTTT.

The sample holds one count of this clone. CDR3 nucleotide sequence: TGTGCCAGCAGTTATTCGGGACTAGCGGGAGTATACAATGAGCAGTTCTTC. Residues: CASSYSGLAGVYNEQFF. The chain is built from TRBV2 and TRBJ2-1; 14 bases are shared with TRBD2. Germline CDR1 and CDR2: SNHLY and FYNNEI. The CDR3 has 17 amino acids. The ends lost 5 bases at V and 4 bases at J; junction bases unmatched: 7.

The CDR3 sequence: CASSESRYNEQFF. In DNA, the CDR3 is TGTGCCAGCAGCGAAAGCCGGTACAATGAGCAGTTCTTC. The chain recombines TRBV9 with TRBJ2-1; D not resolved. Trimming took 3 bases from V and 4 from J, leaving 8 bases between them. CDR1 and CDR2 from the germline V gene are SGDLS and YYNGEE. CDR3 size: 13 residues.

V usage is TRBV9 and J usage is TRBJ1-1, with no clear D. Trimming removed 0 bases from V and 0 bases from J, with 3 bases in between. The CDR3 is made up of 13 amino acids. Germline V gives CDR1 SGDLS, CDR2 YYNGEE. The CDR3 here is CASSVVVNTEAFF. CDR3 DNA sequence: TGTGCCAGCAGCGTAGTGGTGAACACTGAAGCTTTCTTT.